These 10 T cell receptor beta chains were sequenced from one sample in a study. TCRdb passed the 5' RACE reads through MiXCR, listing each CDR3 protein once. The table has around 52,000 distinct CDR3 sequences, roughly 28% seen once. The material sequenced was tumor-infiltrating memory CD4+ T cells sorted from the breast tumor. This sample's subset: memory CD4+ T cells, CD4+CD45RO+CD25-. The origin of the receptors is a female donor with breast cancer.

This clonotype was counted only a few times. V usage is TRBV7-9 and J usage is TRBJ1-5; weak D call: TRBD1 (5 bases). This CDR3 is 14 amino acids long. V dropped 2 bases and J dropped 0 bases, with 5 bases sitting between them. CDR1 SEHNR and CDR2 FQNEAQ come from the germline V gene (reference sequence). CDR3 sequence reads: CASSLRGSNQPQHF. The CDR3 DNA is TGTGCCAGCAGCTTAAGGGGTAGCAATCAGCCCCAGCATTTT.

Regarding this clonotype: This may stem from a read error, because a much larger clone lies one nucleotide away. The V call is TRBV28, the J call TRBJ2-5; TRBD1 or TRBD2 may be the D gene (5 bases each). The CDR3 extends over 15 amino acids. Germline V gene sequence: CDR1 MDHEN, CDR2 SYDVKM. The DNA of the CDR3 is TGTGCCAGCAGTTCCCATGGCGGAAGCCTGGGGACCCGGTACTTC. It codes for CASSSHGGSLGTRYF.

The V gene is TRBV5-1, the J gene TRBJ1-5; maybe TRBD1 (5 bases). The germline V and J ends were trimmed by 3 bases and 1 base, with 11 bases remaining between them. The length of the CDR3 is 15 residues. Germline values: CDR1 SGHRS, CDR2 YFSETQ. DNA for the CDR3: TGCGCCAGCAGCTCCCAGGGAGGGAGCAATCAGCCCCAGCATTTT. This gives the protein CASSSQGGSNQPQHF.

This clonotype was found many times. V usage is TRBV5-1 and J usage is TRBJ2-7; D possibly corresponds to TRBD2 (5 bases). V was shortened by 4 bases and J by 2 bases, with 19 bases between the two germline ends. Germline V gene lookup returns CDR1 SGHRS and CDR2 YFSETQ. The CDR3 consists of 16 residues. The CDR3 sequence is CASSVNPGVNAYEQYF. Written as DNA, the CDR3 is TGCGCCAGCAGCGTGAACCCCGGGGTAAACGCCTACGAGCAGTACTTC.

With respect to this clonotype: Compared with germline, one end of the junction differs, possibly owing to a read error. The J gene is TRBJ1-4, the V gene TRBV30, with D possibly being TRBD1 (5 bases). CDR1 GTSNPN and CDR2 SVGIG come from the germline V gene (reference sequence). CDR3 length: 15 amino acids. DNA for the CDR3: TGCGCCTGGAGTGTACCCGGGGCCGGTAATGAAAAACTGTTTTTT. Encoded protein: CAWSVPGAGNEKLFF.

The genes are TRBV12-3 or TRBV12-4 and TRBJ2-7; 9 bases map to TRBD1. The CDR3 is 15 amino acids. V was clipped by 6 bases and J by 6 bases; unmatched bases: 12. CDR3 sequence: CASSPGTGYEGEQYF. The CDR3 nucleotides are TGTGCCAGCAGCCCCGGGACAGGGTATGAAGGCGAGCAGTACTTC.

In this sample, this clonotype turned up a few times. The chain couples TRBV24-1 to TRBJ1-1; D gene ambiguous. Deletions cut 2 bases from V and 7 bases from J, with 10 bases between. This CDR3 region has 13 residues. From germline, CDR1 is KGHDR and CDR2 SFDVKD. The CDR3 DNA follows: TGTGCCACCAGTGATTCCGACGGTATTGAAGCTTTCTTT. Amino acid sequence: CATSDSDGIEAFF.

This clonotype has just a few counts. The V call is TRBV15, the J call TRBJ2-1; 13 nucleotides align to TRBD2. The CDR3 runs to 17 residues. The J segment lost 0 bases and the V segment lost 3 bases, leaving 2 bases of the junction unmatched. Germline lookup yields CDR1 LNHNV and CDR2 YYDKDF (reference sequence). The CDR3 loop reads CATSSRLAGGSYNEQFF. CDR3 sequence (DNA): TGTGCCACCAGCAGTAGACTAGCGGGGGGCTCCTACAATGAGCAGTTCTTC.

The V and J genes are TRBV30 and TRBJ2-3; TRBD2 agrees at 8 bases. V was pared by 4 bases and J by 3 bases, with 0 bases of the junction left unmatched. Germline lookup yields CDR1 GTSNPN and CDR2 SVGIG (reference sequence). CDR3 length: 12 amino acids. The CDR3 reads CAWTSGTDTQYF. The CDR3 DNA follows: TGTGCCTGGACTAGCGGGACAGATACGCAGTATTTT.

This clonotype turned up a few times. This chain uses TRBV27 with TRBJ2-6; a possible D gene is TRBD1 (6 bases). This CDR3 is 16 amino acids long. CDR1 and CDR2 (germline): MNHEY, SMNVEV (reference sequence). The ends were cut back, 10 bases at V and 0 bases at J, with 16 bases in the middle. The CDR3 loop is CATRRQGTSGANVLTF. CDR3 DNA sequence: TGTGCCACCCGGCGGCAGGGGACCTCTGGGGCCAACGTCCTGACTTTC.